Shown below are 9 T cell receptor beta chains from a single sample sequenced in a study of tumor-infiltrating lymphocytes in localized non-small cell lung cancer. Repertoires were generated with immunoSEQ multiplex PCR, while TCRdb's copy carries only in-frame clones and drops some. The data hold over 10,000 clones, with about three quarters observed a single time. Source material: uninvolved lung tissue not adjacent to the tumor. These TCRs come from a human donor with non-small cell lung cancer.

This sequence joins TRBV2 and TRBJ2-1; D gene ambiguous. Germline V gene data show CDR1 as SNHLY and CDR2 as FYNNEI. There are 13 residues in the CDR3. Trimming cost V 8 bases and J 5 bases, with 13 bases left between them. Written as DNA, the CDR3 is TGTGCCAGCTCGGAGACTCCTCACAATGAGCAGTTCTTC. Translated: CASSETPHNEQFF.

V usage is TRBV7-8 and J usage is TRBJ1-5, with unresolved D. The CDR3 runs 14 residues. CDR1 is SGHVS, CDR2 FQNEAQ, per germline. V was trimmed by 4 bases and J by 6 bases, leaving 13 bases between them. The CDR3 nucleotides read TGTGCCAGCAGCTCCCTCGGAGTAGGTCAGCCCCAGCATTTT. Amino acids: CASSSLGVGQPQHF.

V is TRBV30 and J is TRBJ1-4; 7 bases line up with TRBD1. Germline-derived CDR1 and CDR2 are GTSNPN and SVGIG (reference sequence). This CDR3 comprises 14 residues. J lost 13 bases, V lost 2 bases, and 13 bases had no gene match. CDR3 sequence: CAWSTGTASAVLFF. In nucleotides, the CDR3 is TGTGCCTGGAGTACCGGGACAGCTTCTGCGGTACTGTTTTTT.

This clone was seen more than once but under ten times. This chain links TRBV10-3 with TRBJ1-6; the D gene is possibly TRBD1 (6 bases). The CDR3 is made up of 13 amino acids. Germline V gene data show CDR1 as ENHRY and CDR2 as SYGVKD. V was shortened by 11 bases and J by 10 bases, with 18 bases between the two germline ends. CDR3 DNA sequence: TGTGCCGCGTGGGACACGGGTAGATCACCCCTCCACTTT. Translating it yields CAAWDTGRSPLHF.

The chain joins TRBV4-2 to TRBJ1-4; possibly TRBD1 for D (5 bases). V lost 2 bases and J 0 bases, leaving 10 bases between the germline ends. Per germline, CDR1 LGHNA and CDR2 YNFKEQ. The CDR3 is made up of 16 amino acids. The CDR3 region has the DNA TGTGCCAGCAGCCAAACCCGAGGGGCAACTAATGAAAAACTGTTTTTT. Its protein product is CASSQTRGATNEKLFF.

V usage is TRBV25-1 and J usage is TRBJ1-1, with D perhaps matching TRBD1 (5 bases). This CDR3 contains 18 residues. Trimming cost V 8 bases and J 2 bases, with 27 bases left between them. Germline values: CDR1 MGHDK, CDR2 SYGVNS. CDR3 protein: CASPEGSWQGHNNTEAFF. The CDR3 bases are TGTGCCAGCCCAGAGGGGAGTTGGCAGGGCCACAACAACACTGAAGCTTTCTTT. Variable domain in full (rest from reference TRBV25-1 and TRBJ1-1): EADIYQTPRYLVIGTGKKITLECSQTMGHDKMYWYQQDPGMELHLIHYSYGVNSTEKGDLSSESTVSRIRTEHFPLTLESARPSHTSQYLCASPEGSWQGHNNTEAFFGQGTRLTVV.

The genes are TRBV2 and TRBJ1-1; a weak D match, TRBD1 (5 bases). The germline gives CDR1 SNHLY, CDR2 FYNNEI. Trimming cost V 2 bases and J 5 bases, with 9 bases left between them. The CDR3 consists of 13 residues. The CDR3 DNA reads TGTGCCAGCAGTGAACGGTGGGGGACTGAAGCTTTCTTT. Protein sequence: CASSERWGTEAFF. The full variable domain, rest sourced from reference TRBV2 and TRBJ1-1, is EPEVTQTPSHQVTQMGQEVILRCVPISNHLYFYWYRQILGQKVEFLVSFYNNEISEKSEIFDDQFSVERPDGSNFTLKIRSTKLEDSAMYFCASSERWGTEAFFGQGTRLTVV.

Comment on this clone: This is likely a read error, given that the CDR3 carries no conserved phenylalanine or tryptophan at its end. The DNA is left out, because the CDR3 cannot be placed on it with certainty; the CDR3 is given as TCRdb lists it. The chain uses TRBV9 and TRBJ2-3; the table assigns TRBD2, which was not confirmed against the DNA. Germline V gene data show CDR1 as SGDLS and CDR2 as YYNGEE. The CDR3 numbers 12 amino acids, ends counted. CDR3 in amino acids: CASSDCPSYPTG.

This clone was recorded a few times. The chain uses TRBV29-1 and TRBJ2-7, with 11 bases fitting TRBD2. This CDR3 has 16 amino acids. V shed 6 bases, J shed 1 base, and the junction held 11 bases outside the gene matches. Germline V gene data show CDR1 as SQVTM and CDR2 as ANQGSEA. DNA of the CDR3: TGCAGCGTCGCCTTAGCGGGAGGGTGGGGATCCTACGAGCAGTACTTC. Protein: CSVALAGGWGSYEQYF.